Following are 4 T cell receptor beta chains from one sample sequenced in a study of radiotherapy plus CTLA-4 blockade in lung cancer. The assay was immunoSEQ multiplex PCR, and TCRdb's table has in-frame clones only and misses some. The table shows over 100,000 clones, with approximately 90% occurring only once. Material: peripheral blood, obtained from a patient treated with radiotherapy plus ipilimumab. The receptors originated from a human donor with non-small cell lung cancer that progressed on radiotherapy plus ipilimumab.

A few counts support this clone. The CDR3 region has the DNA TGTGCCAGCAGTGAAGAGAGTAGGTCGTCAGAGACCCAGTACTTC. It codes for CASSEESRSSETQYF. V and J are TRBV6-1 and TRBJ2-5; D is undetermined. Between the trimmed V and J ends, which lost 1 base and 4 bases, there was a span of 13 bases. This CDR3 is built from 15 residues. In germline, CDR1 is MNHNS, CDR2 SASEGT.

For this clone: Other DNA sequences in the same sample also yield this CDR3. V and J are TRBV20-1 and TRBJ2-1; D unclear. The CDR3 runs 10 residues. The germline V gene encodes CDR1 DFQATT and CDR2 SNEGSKA (reference sequence). Trimming took off 5 bases at V and 7 bases at J, with 6 bases between the two ends. The DNA of the CDR3 is TGCAGTGCTGGGGTGAATGAGCAGTTCTTC. Protein sequence: CSAGVNEQFF.

CDR3 in DNA: TGTGCCAGCAGGGCCTTCTTTGAGCAGTACTTC. Protein: CASRAFFEQYF. The chain combines TRBV6-1 with TRBJ2-7; D remains ambiguous. The V gene lost 6 bases and the J gene lost 7 bases, with 10 bases spanning the gap. Germline V lookup: CDR1 MNHNS, CDR2 SASEGT. CDR3 length equals 11 residues.

This chain links TRBV5-1 with TRBJ1-2; TRBD1 is a possible D gene (5 bases). Germline V CDR1 and CDR2: SGHRS, YFSETQ. V lost 5 bases and J lost 0, with 14 bases in between. There are 15 residues in the CDR3. In DNA, the CDR3 is TGCGCCAGCAGACCCGGGACGGAGGCTAACTATGGCTACACCTTC. Amino acids: CASRPGTEANYGYTF.